The 29 T cell receptor beta chains below all came from one sample that was sequenced in a study of CD8 T cells in Susac syndrome. Reverse transcription used roughly 0.5 to 1 ug RNA and random hexamers. One entry per CDR3 protein, called by TCRdb with MiXCR from the immunoSEQ multiplex PCR reads. The sample includes about 190,000 distinct CDR3 sequences, about 93% of them seen just once. Material: CD4+ T cells from PBMCs. The receptors shown here come from a human donor in good health.

The V call is TRBV11-3, the J call TRBJ2-2; D unclear. The V gene's germline CDR1 is SGHNT and CDR2 YENEEA. V gave up 3 bases and J gave up 3 bases, with 5 bases separating them. The CDR3 spans 13 residues. CDR3: CASSFSDTGELFF. The CDR3 coding sequence is TGTGCCAGCAGCTTCTCAGACACCGGGGAGCTGTTTTTT.

CDR3 residues: CASSPPVSSPLHF. As DNA, the CDR3 is TGTGCCAGCAGCCCCCCGGTTTCTTCACCCCTCCACTTT. This chain connects TRBV28 to TRBJ1-6, with no clear D. Trimming stripped 6 bases from V and 9 bases from J, with 12 bases between. CDR1 is MDHEN, CDR2 SYDVKM, per germline. This CDR3 comprises 13 residues.

The V gene is TRBV5-1, the J gene TRBJ2-5; 11 bases map to TRBD2. This CDR3 contains 14 residues. The J segment lost 3 bases and the V segment lost 2 bases, leaving 0 bases of the junction unmatched. CDR1 and CDR2 from the germline V gene are SGHRS and YFSETQ. CDR3 sequence: CASSLLAGEETQYF. The CDR3 nucleotides are TGCGCCAGCAGCTTACTAGCGGGGGAAGAGACCCAGTACTTC.

J is TRBJ1-5 and V is TRBV29-1; D is perhaps TRBD1 (5 bases). The germline CDR1 and CDR2 sequences are SQVTM and ANQGSEA. V lost 8 bases and J 5 bases, leaving 16 bases between the germline ends. The CDR3 sequence is 13 residues long. The CDR3 bases are TGCAGCATACGACAGACCTTCGATCAGCCCCAGCATTTT. Protein product: CSIRQTFDQPQHF.

The chain is built from TRBV3-1 and TRBJ1-5; D unclear. The CDR3 has 13 amino acids. Per germline, CDR1 LGHDT and CDR2 YNNKEL (reference sequence). V was clipped by 5 bases and J by 7 bases, with 12 bases between them. CDR3 sequence: CASSSTGDQPQHF. The CDR3 DNA follows: TGTGCCAGCAGCTCTACCGGCGACCAGCCCCAGCATTTT.

V gene TRBV29-1 combines with J gene TRBJ2-5; TRBD2 agrees at 7 bases. The CDR3 is made up of 12 amino acids. CDR1 SQVTM and CDR2 ANQGSEA come from the germline V gene. V lost 3 bases and J lost 5; bases outside the gene matches: 3. In DNA form, the CDR3 reads TGCAGCGTTGAGACTAGCTCGGAGACCCAGTACTTC. Its translation is CSVETSSETQYF. The variable domain in full, completed from reference TRBV29-1 and TRBJ2-5, reads SAVISQKPSRDICQRGTSLTIQCQVDSQVTMMFWYRQQPGQSLTLIATANQGSEATYESGFVIDKFPISRPNLTFSTLTVSNMSPEDSSIYLCSVETSSETQYFGPGTRLLVL.

The V and J genes are TRBV9 and TRBJ1-2, with unresolved D. The CDR3 spans 14 residues. With 5 bases removed from V and 7 bases from J, the gap between germline ends came to 18 bases. CDR1 is SGDLS and CDR2 is YYNGEE in the germline V gene. The CDR3 DNA follows: TGTGCCAGCAGACGTGAAGGAGATGGAGGTGGCTACACCTTC. As protein: CASRREGDGGGYTF.

The V gene is TRBV28, the J gene TRBJ2-1; 9 nucleotides line up with TRBD1. V trimming: 7 bases; J trimming: 6 bases; junction bases outside the gene matches: 10. The CDR3 covers 15 residues. The germline V gene has CDR1 MDHEN and CDR2 SYDVKM. DNA for the CDR3: TGTGCCAGCAAAGGGACAGGGAAGGGTCGCAATGAGCAGTTCTTC. This translates into CASKGTGKGRNEQFF.

This chain connects TRBV14 to TRBJ1-1; D remains ambiguous. In germline, CDR1 is SGHDN, CDR2 FVKESK. This CDR3 is built from 15 residues. Trimming stripped 0 bases from V and 6 bases from J, with 14 bases between. CDR3 residues: CASSQDGGGSAEAFF. The CDR3 region has the DNA TGTGCCAGCAGCCAAGATGGAGGAGGGAGTGCTGAAGCTTTCTTT.

Only one count was recorded for this clonotype. This chain uses TRBV5-6 with TRBJ1-1; 7 bases fit TRBD1. The junction had 8 bases not matched to a gene; V was cut back by 4 bases and J by 8 bases. Germline CDR1 is SGHDT and CDR2 is YYEEEE. The CDR3 is 13 residues long. The DNA for the CDR3 is TGTGCCAGCAGCCTCTATGACAGGGAGGAAGCTTTCTTT. This gives the protein CASSLYDREEAFF. The variable domain in full, with the rest retrieved from reference TRBV5-6 and TRBJ1-1, is DAGVTQSPTHLIKTRGQQVTLRCSPKSGHDTVSWYQQALGQGPQFIFQYYEEEERQRGNFPDRFSGHQFPNYSSELNVNALLLGDSALYLCASSLYDREEAFFGQGTRLTVV.

The chain carries TRBV7-2 and TRBJ2-3, with a possible D match to TRBD1 (5 bases). CDR1 is SGHTA, CDR2 FQGNSA, per germline. With 5 bases removed from V and 6 bases from J, the gap between germline ends came to 9 bases. The CDR3 runs 12 residues. CDR3 residues: CASSQGHDTQYF. As DNA, the CDR3 is TGTGCCAGCAGCCAGGGTCACGATACGCAGTATTTT. Together with reference TRBV7-2 and TRBJ2-3, the CDR3 gives the full variable domain: GAGVSQSPSNKVTEKGKDVELRCDPISGHTALYWYRQSLGQGLEFLIYFQGNSAPDKSGLPSDRFSAERTGGSVSTLTIQRTQQEDSAVYLCASSQGHDTQYFGPGTRLTVL.

This chain uses TRBV3-1 with TRBJ1-2; unclear D gene. The CDR3 covers 15 residues. Germline CDR1 reads LGHDT; CDR2 reads YNNKEL (reference sequence). Between the trimmed V and J ends, which lost 4 bases and 0 bases, there was a span of 12 bases. DNA for the CDR3: TGTGCCAGCAGCCGGACCGGCCAAGCTAACTATGGCTACACCTTC. Its protein product is CASSRTGQANYGYTF.

This rearrangement joins TRBV2 to TRBJ2-5; D may match TRBD1 or TRBD2 (5 bases each). The CDR3 consists of 13 residues. The germline CDR1 and CDR2 sequences are SNHLY and FYNNEI. V lost 5 bases, J lost 3 bases, and 10 bases lay in between. The CDR3 nucleotides are TGTGCCAGCAGTCCCGGGACCAAAGAGACCCAGTACTTC. This codes for CASSPGTKETQYF.

The chain carries TRBV19 and TRBJ1-6; 9 nucleotides line up with TRBD1. The CDR3 is 16 amino acids. Trimming took 6 bases from V and 7 from J; bases not matched to a gene: 10. The V gene's germline CDR1 is LNHDA and CDR2 SQIVND (reference sequence). This chain's CDR3 is CASRNVGTGKNSPLHF. In DNA form, the CDR3 reads TGTGCCAGTAGGAATGTAGGGACAGGGAAGAATTCACCCCTCCACTTT.

The chain is built from TRBV18 and TRBJ1-5; D gene unclear. Trimming cost V 3 bases and J 7 bases, with 10 bases left between them. The germline V gene encodes CDR1 KGHSH and CDR2 LQKENI. The CDR3 is 13 residues long. CDR3 in DNA: TGTGCCAGCTCACCCGGGCAAGGGCAGCCCCAGCATTTT. Its protein product is CASSPGQGQPQHF. The full variable domain, rest sourced from reference TRBV18 and TRBJ1-5, is NAGVMQNPRHLVRRRGQEARLRCSPMKGHSHVYWYRQLPEEGLKFMVYLQKENIIDESGMPKERFSAEFPKEGPSILRIQQVVRGDSAAYFCASSPGQGQPQHFGDGTRLSIL.

The chain carries TRBV10-1 and TRBJ2-1; possible D gene TRBD1, 5 bases. CDR1 is WNHNN and CDR2 is SYGVQD in the germline V gene (reference sequence). Trimming cost V 6 bases and J 0 bases, with 15 bases left between them. The CDR3 extends over 16 amino acids. The CDR3: CASRLPYRSSYNEQFF. For the CDR3, the DNA is TGCGCCAGCAGACTACCCTACAGGAGCTCCTACAATGAGCAGTTCTTC.

The V gene is TRBV19, the J gene TRBJ2-2; 8 bases fit TRBD1. The CDR3 covers 13 residues. Trimming at V came to 4 bases and at J to 6 bases, leaving 1 base not matched to a gene. Germline V gives CDR1 LNHDA, CDR2 SQIVND (reference sequence). The CDR3 nucleotides are TGTGCCAGTAGTAAGGGACAGGCCGGGGAGCTGTTTTTT. It yields the protein CASSKGQAGELFF.

This sequence joins TRBV3-1 and TRBJ1-1; D is unclear. The V end lost 0 bases, the J end lost 3 bases, and 14 bases lay between the germline ends. This CDR3 is 16 amino acids long. From germline, CDR1 is LGHDT and CDR2 YNNKEL (reference sequence). Written as DNA, the CDR3 is TGTGCCAGCAGCCAAGACGGGTTTCCTAAGGACACTGAAGCTTTCTTT. Its translation: CASSQDGFPKDTEAFF.

This sequence joins TRBV12-3 or TRBV12-4 and TRBJ2-3; 11 nucleotides agree with TRBD2. This CDR3 contains 17 residues. V was pared by 6 bases and J by 5 bases, with 13 bases of the junction left unmatched. The CDR3, as DNA: TGTGCCAGCAGCCCGGGGGTAGCGGGGGGGCCAGGAGATACGCAGTATTTT. This sequence encodes CASSPGVAGGPGDTQYF.

The gene calls are TRBV20-1 and TRBJ2-4; the D is unclear. The V and J ends lost 5 bases and 10 bases respectively, with 21 bases between them. Germline V gene sequence: CDR1 DFQATT, CDR2 SNEGSKA (reference sequence). The CDR3 runs to 14 residues. The CDR3 nucleotides read TGCAGTGCTCATTCCACCCTTCGTGTTGAAATTCAGTACTTC. Amino acids: CSAHSTLRVEIQYF.

The rearrangement uses TRBV5-4 and TRBJ2-3; D possibly corresponds to TRBD1 (5 bases). CDR3 size: 17 residues. Trimming shortened V by 4 bases and J by 5 bases, and 23 bases separated the two germline ends. Germline V CDR1 and CDR2: SGHNT, YYREEE (reference sequence). The CDR3 loop is CASSRKTTARVGDTQYF. The CDR3 nucleotides are TGTGCCAGCAGCCGGAAGACGACAGCCCGGGTGGGAGATACGCAGTATTTT.

This CDR3 reads CASSPRQGAYQPQHF. Written as DNA, the CDR3 is TGTGCCAGCAGTCCCCGACAGGGGGCATATCAGCCCCAGCATTTT. The genes are TRBV12-3 or TRBV12-4 and TRBJ1-5, with 10 bases lining up with TRBD1. CDR3 length: 15 amino acids. Unmatched junction bases numbered 6, after V lost 5 bases and J lost 5 bases.

V usage is TRBV25-1 and J usage is TRBJ2-7; 9 nucleotides agree with TRBD2. The CDR3 extends over 14 amino acids. The V gene end was trimmed by 0 bases and the J gene end by 10 bases; junction bases not matched to a gene: 7. Germline V gene data show CDR1 as MGHDK and CDR2 as SYGVNS. This CDR3 is CASSEYISGGPQYF. The CDR3 DNA is TGTGCCAGCAGTGAATATATAAGCGGGGGGCCTCAGTACTTC.

In DNA form, the CDR3 reads TGTGCCAGCAGTGAAGCTAGAGGGGTCGGCGAAAAACTGTTTTTT. Its protein is CASSEARGVGEKLFF. The J gene is TRBJ1-4, the V gene TRBV2; tentative D call: TRBD1 (5 bases). The ends were cut back, 0 bases at V and 8 bases at J, with 13 bases in the middle. The CDR3 runs 15 residues. Germline V lookup: CDR1 SNHLY, CDR2 FYNNEI.

The V call is TRBV7-2, the J call TRBJ1-5, with 7 positions matching TRBD1. Germline CDR1 reads SGHTA; CDR2 reads FQGNSA. This CDR3 has 14 amino acids. V trimming: 3 bases; J trimming: 3 bases; junction bases outside the gene matches: 2. The CDR3 region has the DNA TGTGCCAGCAGCTTCAGGGGGGACAATCAGCCCCAGCATTTT. As protein: CASSFRGDNQPQHF. Combining the CDR3 with reference TRBV7-2 and TRBJ1-5 gives the whole variable domain GAGVSQSPSNKVTEKGKDVELRCDPISGHTALYWYRQSLGQGLEFLIYFQGNSAPDKSGLPSDRFSAERTGGSVSTLTIQRTQQEDSAVYLCASSFRGDNQPQHFGDGTRLSIL.

The rearrangement links TRBV19 to TRBJ1-2; weak D call: TRBD1 (6 bases). The germline gives CDR1 LNHDA, CDR2 SQIVND (reference sequence). Deletions cut 6 bases from V and 0 bases from J, with 17 bases between. CDR3 size: 16 residues. CDR3 residues: CASRRSVQGSNYGYTF. Written as DNA, the CDR3 is TGTGCCAGTAGACGCTCCGTACAGGGATCTAACTATGGCTACACCTTC.

The V call is TRBV2, the J call TRBJ2-2; tentatively, D is TRBD1 or TRBD2 (5 bases each). CDR1 SNHLY and CDR2 FYNNEI come from the germline V gene. The CDR3 totals 14 residues. V gave up 3 bases and J gave up 3 bases, with 8 bases separating them. The CDR3 is CASSDRDDTGELFF. DNA for the CDR3: TGTGCCAGCAGTGACAGGGACGACACCGGGGAGCTGTTTTTT.

The chain is built from TRBV3-1 and TRBJ2-1, with D unclear. The CDR3 spans 14 residues. Trimming took 0 bases from V and 7 from J, leaving 10 bases between them. Germline V gene sequence: CDR1 LGHDT, CDR2 YNNKEL (reference sequence). CDR3 coding DNA: TGTGCCAGCAGCCAAGATAGCTCGAGGAATGAGCAGTTCTTC. Encoded protein: CASSQDSSRNEQFF.

The chain employs TRBV6-5 and TRBJ2-7, with 9 positions matching TRBD1. V was pared by 8 bases and J by 2 bases, with 7 bases of the junction left unmatched. This CDR3 is built from 14 residues. CDR1 is MNHEY, CDR2 SVGAGI, per germline. The CDR3 nucleotides are TGTGCCAGCGCCCGGGGACAGGGCACCTACGAGCAGTACTTC. It translates to CASARGQGTYEQYF.